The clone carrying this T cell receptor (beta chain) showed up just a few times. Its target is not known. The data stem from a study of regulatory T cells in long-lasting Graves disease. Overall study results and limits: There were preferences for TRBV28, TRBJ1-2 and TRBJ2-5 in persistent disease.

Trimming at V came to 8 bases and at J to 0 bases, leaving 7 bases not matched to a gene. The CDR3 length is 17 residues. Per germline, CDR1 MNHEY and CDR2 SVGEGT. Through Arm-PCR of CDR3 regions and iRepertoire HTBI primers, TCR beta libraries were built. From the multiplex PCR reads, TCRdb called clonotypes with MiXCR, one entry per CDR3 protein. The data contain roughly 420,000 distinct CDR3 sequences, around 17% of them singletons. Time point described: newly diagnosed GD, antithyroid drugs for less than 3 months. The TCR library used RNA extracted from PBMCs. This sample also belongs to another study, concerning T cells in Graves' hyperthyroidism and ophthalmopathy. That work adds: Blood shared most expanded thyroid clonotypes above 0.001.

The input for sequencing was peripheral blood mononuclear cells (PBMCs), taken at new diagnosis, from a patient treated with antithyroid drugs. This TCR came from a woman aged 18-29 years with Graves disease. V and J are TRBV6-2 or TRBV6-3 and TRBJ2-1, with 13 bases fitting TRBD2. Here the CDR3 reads CASRGLAGTSSYNEQFF. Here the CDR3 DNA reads TGTGCCAGCCGGGGACTAGCGGGAACCAGCTCCTACAATGAGCAGTTCTTC.